This T cell receptor (beta chain) comes out of a study of shared clonotypes between healthy human individuals. Across the study: Researchers drew samples from a couple of women and a few men aged 18 to 49. General study results and limits: It was the few donors that limited the genetic and exposure-history diversity represented. Sequencing depth was predicted to influence how clonotypes are shared among donors.

The CDR3 has 15 residues. V lost 4 bases and J 4 bases, leaving 18 bases between the germline ends. Looked up from germline, CDR1 is SGHTS and CDR2 is YDEGEE. TCRdb's copy holds only in-frame clones and misses some; the assay was immunoSEQ multiplex PCR. The sample lists about 2.4 million clones, 80% to 95% occurring once. As for this clone: Its target is not known.

The sequence derives from a man aged 18 to 30 in good health. Some clones in this sample may be carry-over from other donors' samples. The chain uses TRBV5-8 and TRBJ2-7, with D possibly matching TRBD2 (7 bases). Sequencing input: naive CD4+ T cells from PBMCs. The subset was: CD45RA+ positively selected. This CDR3 is CASSTYGGRSYEQYF. CDR3 DNA sequence: TGTGCCAGCAGCACATACGGGGGGCGGTCGTACGAGCAGTACTTC.